This T cell receptor (beta chain) was captured in a study of lymphopenia after photon versus proton radiotherapy. Whole-study results and caveats: Better survival with proton therapy was suggested as possible, not demonstrated. Oligoclonal CD8+ Temra expansion after nadir drove photon patients' diversity drop. A bigger post-nadir fall in TCR diversity correlated inversely with survival time in deceased patients. Under photons, naive T cells and diversity fell while effector/memory populations rose.

A word on this clone: The antigen is unknown.

Using immunoSEQ multiplex PCR, the repertoire was profiled, and TCRdb retains in-frame clones only, with some absent. This table has 55,000 to 70,000 clones, around 90% appearing once. Germline V gene sequence: CDR1 LGHNA, CDR2 YSLEER. The CDR3 consists of 15 residues. The V end lost 0 bases, the J end lost 5 bases, and 13 bases lay between the germline ends. The clonotype was recovered from a woman aged 70 to 79 with pancreatic cancer. The sequencing used peripheral blood, collected from a patient treated with photon-based radiotherapy. V and J are TRBV4-3 and TRBJ1-2; D uncertain. CDR3 protein: CASSQDLAGRYGYTF. As DNA, the CDR3 is TGCGCCAGCAGCCAAGATTTGGCGGGGAGGTATGGCTACACCTTC.